This passage covers 2 T cell receptor beta chains from one sample sequenced in a study of blood T cell repertoires in COVID-19. Only in-frame clones appear in the TCRdb table, and some are missing; sequencing was by immunoSEQ multiplex PCR. The sample includes some 210,000 clones, 70% to 90% seen only once; the top ten take around 9%. What was sequenced was PBMCs or T cells enriched from blood (not recorded which). The receptor source for this set is a man aged 35-49 years who had recovered from COVID-19.

The chain joins TRBV19 to TRBJ1-1; 7 nucleotides agree with TRBD1. The CDR3 contains 13 residues. From germline, CDR1 is LNHDA and CDR2 SQIVND (reference sequence). Trimming at V came to 9 bases and at J to 6 bases, leaving 10 bases not matched to a gene. CDR3 nucleotide sequence: TGTGCCAGCAATAGACAGGGAGAGGCTGAAGCTTTCTTT. Translation: CASNRQGEAEAFF.

This clone was counted between two and nine times. The chain employs TRBV5-1 and TRBJ1-5; D not certain. The length of the CDR3 is 13 residues. Trimming took 0 bases from V and 6 from J, leaving 7 bases between them. The germline V gene has CDR1 SGHRS and CDR2 YFSETQ. The CDR3 DNA is TGCGCCAGCAGCTTGGACGGGGTTCAGCCCCAGCATTTT. It translates to CASSLDGVQPQHF.